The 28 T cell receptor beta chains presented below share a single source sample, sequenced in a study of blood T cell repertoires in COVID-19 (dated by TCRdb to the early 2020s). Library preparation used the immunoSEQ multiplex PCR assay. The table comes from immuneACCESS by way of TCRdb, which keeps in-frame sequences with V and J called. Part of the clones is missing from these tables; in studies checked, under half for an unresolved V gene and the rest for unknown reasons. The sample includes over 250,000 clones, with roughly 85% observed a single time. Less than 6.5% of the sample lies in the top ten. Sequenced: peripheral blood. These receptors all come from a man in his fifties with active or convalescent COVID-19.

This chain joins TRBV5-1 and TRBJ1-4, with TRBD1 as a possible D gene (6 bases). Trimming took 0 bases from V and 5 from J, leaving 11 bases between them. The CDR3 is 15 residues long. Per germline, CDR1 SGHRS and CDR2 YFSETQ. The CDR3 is CASSLATGRNEKLFF. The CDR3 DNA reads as TGCGCCAGCAGCTTGGCGACAGGAAGGAATGAAAAACTGTTTTTT.

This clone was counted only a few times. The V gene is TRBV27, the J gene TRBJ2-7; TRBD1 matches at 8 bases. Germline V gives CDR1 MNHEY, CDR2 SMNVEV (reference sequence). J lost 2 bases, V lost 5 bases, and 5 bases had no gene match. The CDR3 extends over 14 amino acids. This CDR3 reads CASSRTGTTYEQYF. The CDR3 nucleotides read TGTGCCAGCAGTCGGACAGGGACCACCTACGAGCAGTACTTC.

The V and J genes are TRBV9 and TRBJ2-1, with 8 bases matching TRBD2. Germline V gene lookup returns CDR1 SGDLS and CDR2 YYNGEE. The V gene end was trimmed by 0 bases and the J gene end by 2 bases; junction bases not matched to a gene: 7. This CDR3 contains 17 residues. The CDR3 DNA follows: TGTGCCAGCAGCGTAGCGAGTCGAGCGGGAGCCTACAATGAGCAGTTCTTC. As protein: CASSVASRAGAYNEQFF.

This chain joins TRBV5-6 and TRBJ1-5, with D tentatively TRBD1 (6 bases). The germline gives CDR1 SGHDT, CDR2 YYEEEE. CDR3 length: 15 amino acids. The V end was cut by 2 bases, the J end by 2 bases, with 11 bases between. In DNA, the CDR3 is TGTGCCAGCAGCTTAGGGGGATTTGGCAATCAGCCCCAGCATTTT. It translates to CASSLGGFGNQPQHF.

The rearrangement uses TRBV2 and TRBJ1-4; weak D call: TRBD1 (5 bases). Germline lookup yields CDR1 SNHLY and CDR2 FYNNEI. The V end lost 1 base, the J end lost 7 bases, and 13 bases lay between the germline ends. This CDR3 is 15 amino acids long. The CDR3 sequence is CASSEGGRVVEKLFF. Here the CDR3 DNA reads TGTGCCAGCAGTGAAGGGGGCAGGGTAGTTGAAAAACTGTTTTTT.

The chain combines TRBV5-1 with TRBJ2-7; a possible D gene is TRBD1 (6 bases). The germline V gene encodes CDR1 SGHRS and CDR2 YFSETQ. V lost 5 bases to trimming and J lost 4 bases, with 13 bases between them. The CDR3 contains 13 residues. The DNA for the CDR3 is TGCGCCAGCAGGACGACAGGTGGTTACGAGCAGTACTTC. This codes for CASRTTGGYEQYF.

The CDR3 sequence is CASSQTGLGSRETQYF. The CDR3 region has the DNA TGCGCCAGCAGCCAGACCGGACTAGGCAGCCGAGAGACCCAGTACTTC. The genes are TRBV4-1 and TRBJ2-5; 7 bases fit TRBD2. The CDR3 covers 16 residues. The J segment lost 4 bases and the V segment lost 3 bases, leaving 11 bases of the junction unmatched. Germline CDR1 reads MGHRA; CDR2 reads YSYEKL.

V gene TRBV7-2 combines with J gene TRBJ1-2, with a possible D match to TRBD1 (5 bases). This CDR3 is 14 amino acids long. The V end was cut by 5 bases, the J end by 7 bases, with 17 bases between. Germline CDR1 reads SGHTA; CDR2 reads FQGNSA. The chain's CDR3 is CASSADLNQGGYTF. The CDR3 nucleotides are TGTGCCAGCAGCGCGGACCTGAATCAGGGTGGCTACACCTTC.

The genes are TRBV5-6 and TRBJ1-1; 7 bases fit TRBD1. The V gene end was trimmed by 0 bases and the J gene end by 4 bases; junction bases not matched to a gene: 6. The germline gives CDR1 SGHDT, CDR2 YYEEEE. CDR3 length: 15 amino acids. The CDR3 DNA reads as TGTGCCAGCAGCTTGGATTGGACAGGAATCACTGAAGCTTTCTTT. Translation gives CASSLDWTGITEAFF.

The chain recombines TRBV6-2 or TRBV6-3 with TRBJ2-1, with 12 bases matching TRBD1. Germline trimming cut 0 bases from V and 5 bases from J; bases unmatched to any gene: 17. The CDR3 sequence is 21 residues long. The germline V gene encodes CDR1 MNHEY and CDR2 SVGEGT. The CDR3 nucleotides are TGTGCCAGCAGTTACTCGGAGGGACAGGGGGCGCCGAGGCCCCAAAACAATGAGCAGTTCTTC. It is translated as CASSYSEGQGAPRPQNNEQFF.

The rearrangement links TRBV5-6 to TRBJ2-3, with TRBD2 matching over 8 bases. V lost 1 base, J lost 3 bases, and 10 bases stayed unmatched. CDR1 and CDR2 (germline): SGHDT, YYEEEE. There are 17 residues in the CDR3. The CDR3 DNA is TGTGCCAGCAGCTTGCGTCTAACGGGAGGGCCGACAGATACGCAGTATTTT. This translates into CASSLRLTGGPTDTQYF.

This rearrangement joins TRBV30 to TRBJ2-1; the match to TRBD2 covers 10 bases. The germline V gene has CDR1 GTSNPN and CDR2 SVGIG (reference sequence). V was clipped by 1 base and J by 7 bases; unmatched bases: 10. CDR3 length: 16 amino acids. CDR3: CAWSGASSGRYNEQFF. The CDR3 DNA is TGTGCCTGGAGTGGCGCCAGTAGCGGGAGGTATAATGAGCAGTTCTTC.

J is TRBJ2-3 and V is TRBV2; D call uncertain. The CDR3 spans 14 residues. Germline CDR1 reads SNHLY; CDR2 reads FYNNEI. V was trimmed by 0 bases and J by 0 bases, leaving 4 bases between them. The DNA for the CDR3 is TGTGCCAGCAGTGAAGCGCAGAGCACAGATACGCAGTATTTT. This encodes CASSEAQSTDTQYF.

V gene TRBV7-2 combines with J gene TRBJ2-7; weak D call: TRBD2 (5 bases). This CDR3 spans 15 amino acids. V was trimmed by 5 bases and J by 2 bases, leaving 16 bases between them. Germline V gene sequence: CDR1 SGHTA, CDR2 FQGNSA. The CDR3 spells CASSPRGSGPYEQYF. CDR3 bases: TGTGCCAGCAGCCCACGGGGTTCTGGGCCCTACGAGCAGTACTTC.

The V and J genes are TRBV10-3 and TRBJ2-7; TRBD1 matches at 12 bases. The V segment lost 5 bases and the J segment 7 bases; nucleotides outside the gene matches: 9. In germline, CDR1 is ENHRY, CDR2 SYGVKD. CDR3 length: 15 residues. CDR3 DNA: TGTGCCATCAGTCCCCCCGGGACAGGGGGCGCAGAGCAGTACTTC. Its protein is CAISPPGTGGAEQYF.

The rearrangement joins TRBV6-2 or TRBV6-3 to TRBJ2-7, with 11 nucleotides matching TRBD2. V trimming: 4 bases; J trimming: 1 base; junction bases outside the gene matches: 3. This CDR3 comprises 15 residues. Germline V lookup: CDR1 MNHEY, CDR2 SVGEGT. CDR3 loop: CASSSTSGVSYEQYF. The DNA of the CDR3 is TGTGCCAGCAGTTCGACTAGCGGGGTTTCCTACGAGCAGTACTTC.

This chain's CDR3 is CASSQDQGPYGYTF. In DNA form, the CDR3 reads TGTGCCAGCAGCCAAGATCAGGGCCCCTATGGCTACACCTTC. This sequence joins TRBV4-2 and TRBJ1-2; a possible D gene is TRBD1 (5 bases). CDR1 and CDR2 (germline): LGHNA, YNFKEQ. V was shortened by 0 bases and J by 4 bases, with 9 bases between the two germline ends. The CDR3 is 14 residues long.

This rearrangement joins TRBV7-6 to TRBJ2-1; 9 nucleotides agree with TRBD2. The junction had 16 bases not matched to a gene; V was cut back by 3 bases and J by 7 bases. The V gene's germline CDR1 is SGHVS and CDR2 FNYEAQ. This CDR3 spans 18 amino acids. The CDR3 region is CASSFPDSLLAGVNEQFF. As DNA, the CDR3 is TGTGCCAGCAGCTTCCCCGATAGCCTTTTAGCGGGAGTGAATGAGCAGTTCTTC.

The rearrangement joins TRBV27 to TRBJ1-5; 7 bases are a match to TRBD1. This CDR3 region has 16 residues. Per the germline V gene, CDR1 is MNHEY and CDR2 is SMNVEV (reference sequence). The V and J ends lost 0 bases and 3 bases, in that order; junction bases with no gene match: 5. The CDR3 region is CASSLSRDSNNQPQHF. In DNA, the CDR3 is TGTGCCAGCAGTTTATCGCGGGACAGCAACAATCAGCCCCAGCATTTT.

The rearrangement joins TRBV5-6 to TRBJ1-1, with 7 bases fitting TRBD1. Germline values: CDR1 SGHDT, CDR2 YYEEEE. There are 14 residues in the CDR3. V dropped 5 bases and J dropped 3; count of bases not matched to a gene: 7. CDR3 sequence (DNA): TGTGCCAGCAGTCTACAGGGGTCTTACACTGAAGCTTTCTTT. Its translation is CASSLQGSYTEAFF.

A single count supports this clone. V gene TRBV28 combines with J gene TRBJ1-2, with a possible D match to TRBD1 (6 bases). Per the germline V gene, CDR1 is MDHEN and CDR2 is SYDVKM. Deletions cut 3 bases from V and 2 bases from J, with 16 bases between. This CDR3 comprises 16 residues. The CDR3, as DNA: TGTGCCAGCAGTTTGGGGGCTCCCAGGTCGAACTATGGCTACACCTTC. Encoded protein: CASSLGAPRSNYGYTF.

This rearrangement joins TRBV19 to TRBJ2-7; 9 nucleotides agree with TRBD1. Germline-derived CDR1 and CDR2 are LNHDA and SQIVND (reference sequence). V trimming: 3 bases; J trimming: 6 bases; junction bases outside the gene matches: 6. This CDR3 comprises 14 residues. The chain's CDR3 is CASSIGTGSGEQYF. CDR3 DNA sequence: TGTGCCAGTAGTATTGGGACAGGGTCGGGCGAGCAGTACTTC.

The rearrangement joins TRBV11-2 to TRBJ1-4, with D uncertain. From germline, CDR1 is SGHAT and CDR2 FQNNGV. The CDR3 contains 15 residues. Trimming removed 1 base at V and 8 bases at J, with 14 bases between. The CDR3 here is CASSLARGPGEKLFF. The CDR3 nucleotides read TGTGCCAGCAGCTTAGCCCGAGGGCCGGGGGAAAAACTGTTTTTT.

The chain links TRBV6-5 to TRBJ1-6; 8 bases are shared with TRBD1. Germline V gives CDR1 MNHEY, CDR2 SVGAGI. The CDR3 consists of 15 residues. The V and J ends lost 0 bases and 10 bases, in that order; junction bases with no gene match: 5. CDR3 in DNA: TGTGCCAGCAGTTACTCTAGGACAGGGAAGTCACCCCTCCACTTT. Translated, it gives CASSYSRTGKSPLHF.

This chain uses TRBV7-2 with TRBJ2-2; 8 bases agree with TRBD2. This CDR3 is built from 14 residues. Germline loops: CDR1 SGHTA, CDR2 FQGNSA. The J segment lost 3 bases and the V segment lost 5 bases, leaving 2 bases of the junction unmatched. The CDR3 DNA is TGTGCCAGCAGCCCAGCGGGAGACACCGGGGAGCTGTTTTTT. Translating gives CASSPAGDTGELFF.

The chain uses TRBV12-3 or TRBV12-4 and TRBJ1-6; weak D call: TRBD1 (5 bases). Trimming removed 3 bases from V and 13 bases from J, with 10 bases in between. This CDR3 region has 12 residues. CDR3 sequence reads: CASSFSGAPLHF. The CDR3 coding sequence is TGTGCCAGCAGTTTTAGCGGGGCCCCCCTCCACTTT.

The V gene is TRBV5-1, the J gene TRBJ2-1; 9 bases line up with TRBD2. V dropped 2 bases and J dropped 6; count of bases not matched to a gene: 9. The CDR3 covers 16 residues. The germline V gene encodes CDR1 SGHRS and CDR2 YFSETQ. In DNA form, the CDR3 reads TGCGCCAGCAGCTTCAATCCAGCGGGAGGACTCAATGAGCAGTTCTTC. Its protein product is CASSFNPAGGLNEQFF.

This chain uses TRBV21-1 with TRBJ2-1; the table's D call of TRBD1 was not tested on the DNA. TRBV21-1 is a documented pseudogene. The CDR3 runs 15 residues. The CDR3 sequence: CASSKRGTGFNEQFF. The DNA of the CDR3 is TGTGCCAGCAGCAAACGCGGGACAGGGTTCAATGAGCAGTTCTTC.